This is a list of T cell receptor beta chains from one sample in a study of vaccination and CD4 T cells after COVID-19. TCRdb re-called the PCR reads with MiXCR, one entry per CDR3 protein. The sample shows about 14,000 distinct CDR3 sequences, 61% of them seen only once. For these receptors, no antigen is known. The specimen was CD4+ T cells from blood, cultured in vitro. The origin of the receptors is a human donor who had recovered from COVID-19. The CDR3 runs from the conserved cysteine through the conserved F or W. D genes are given only for firm matches. Size is stated for part of the rows, as once, few or many counts, or as a class when the clone is expanded.

abundance,d_gene,j_gene,len,v_gene,CDR3aa,CDR3nt
NA,NA,TRBJ1-2,13,TRBV20-1,CSAGLGPNYGYTF,TGCAGTGCTGGTCTGGGGCCGAACTATGGCTACACCTTC
NA,TRBD1,TRBJ2-3,14,TRBV2,CASSGTGGPDTQYF,TGTGCCAGCAGTGGGACAGGGGGCCCAGATACGCAGTATTTT
once,NA,TRBJ2-5,14,TRBV27,CASSSMGQRETQYF,TGTGCCAGCAGTTCTATGGGACAACGGGAGACCCAGTACTTC
NA,NA,TRBJ2-3,13,TRBV27,CANLGGAPDTQYF,TGTGCCAACCTTGGGGGGGCCCCAGATACGCAGTATTTT
few,NA,TRBJ1-2,13,TRBV11-2,CASSPQGFAGYTF,TGTGCCAGCAGCCCACAGGGCTTCGCTGGCTACACCTTC
once,NA,TRBJ2-3,16,TRBV7-2,CASSLAVAGNTDTQYF,TGTGCCAGCAGCTTAGCGGTGGCGGGGAACACAGATACGCAGTATTTT
NA,TRBD2,TRBJ2-3,15,TRBV7-2,CASSLTSGRTDTQYF,TGTGCCAGCAGCTTAACTAGCGGCCGCACAGATACGCAGTATTTT
NA,NA,TRBJ2-3,15,TRBV10-1,CASSTSGDITDTQYF,TGCGCCAGCAGTACATCGGGGGATATCACAGATACGCAGTATTTT
NA,NA,TRBJ2-2,14,TRBV19,CASSRGGDSGELFF,TGTGCCAGTAGTAGGGGAGGGGACAGCGGGGAGCTGTTTTTT
NA,TRBD1,TRBJ2-3,14,TRBV19,CASSWQGGTDTQYF,TGTGCCAGTAGTTGGCAGGGGGGCACAGATACGCAGTATTTT
NA,TRBD2,TRBJ2-7,15,TRBV11-3,CASSPGVAGDYEQYF,TGTGCCAGCAGCCCCGGGGTAGCGGGGGACTACGAGCAGTACTTC
NA,TRBD1,TRBJ2-7,16,TRBV7-3,CASSSSGQAISYEQYF,TGTGCCAGCAGCTCATCTGGACAGGCGATCTCCTACGAGCAGTACTTC
NA,TRBD1,TRBJ2-3,13,TRBV20-1,CSAQGQSTDTQYF,TGCAGTGCTCAGGGACAGAGCACAGATACGCAGTATTTT
NA,NA,TRBJ2-7,14,TRBV2,CASLSGRGSYEQYF,TGTGCCAGTCTAAGCGGGCGGGGCTCCTACGAGCAGTACTTC
NA,NA,TRBJ1-2,14,TRBV2,CASSASQGVRGYTF,TGTGCCAGCAGTGCTAGCCAGGGAGTTCGTGGCTACACCTTC
NA,NA,TRBJ2-7,13,TRBV12-3/TRBV12-4,CASSLSRVYEQYF,TGTGCCAGCAGTTTATCACGGGTCTACGAGCAGTACTTC
NA,TRBD2,TRBJ2-7,17,TRBV6-2/TRBV6-3,CASSYSGASGTAYEQYF,TGTGCCAGCAGTTACAGTGGGGCTAGCGGGACCGCCTACGAGCAGTACTTC
few,TRBD1,TRBJ1-2,17,TRBV15,CATSPRQGSRGVYGYTF,TGTGCCACCAGTCCTCGACAGGGTTCCCGGGGGGTTTATGGCTACACCTTC
NA,TRBD2,TRBJ2-2,19,TRBV19,CASRPWGLLADTNTGELFF,TGTGCCAGTAGACCATGGGGGTTACTAGCGGACACTAACACCGGGGAGCTGTTTTTT
NA,NA,TRBJ1-3,14,TRBV7-6,CASSLAVGTDTIYF,TGTGCCAGCAGCTTAGCGGTGGGGACGGACACCATATATTTT
NA,TRBD2,TRBJ2-5,15,TRBV5-1,CASSFNSGVQETQYF,TGCGCCAGCAGCTTTAATAGCGGGGTACAAGAGACCCAGTACTTC
NA,TRBD1,TRBJ2-7,15,TRBV14,CASSHWDSPLGEQYF,TGTGCCAGCAGCCATTGGGACAGTCCTTTGGGGGAGCAGTACTTC
NA,NA,TRBJ2-2,15,TRBV19,CASSTRTEGTGELFF,TGTGCCAGTAGTACGCGGACAGAAGGGACCGGGGAGCTGTTTTTT
few,TRBD2,TRBJ2-3,15,TRBV6-1,CASRNLAGGTDTQYF,TGTGCCAGCAGGAACCTAGCGGGGGGCACAGATACGCAGTATTTT
NA,TRBD1,TRBJ1-1,16,TRBV19,CASSIGRQGPNTEAFF,TGTGCCAGTAGTATCGGTAGACAGGGGCCGAACACTGAAGCTTTCTTT
few,NA,TRBJ1-1,14,TRBV19,CASSIALERTEAFF,TGTGCCAGTAGTATTGCACTAGAGAGGACTGAAGCTTTCTTT
NA,NA,TRBJ2-3,16,TRBV7-6,CASSSRGGGGTDTQYF,TGTGCCAGCAGCTCCCGCGGCGGCGGCGGCACAGATACGCAGTATTTT
NA,TRBD1,TRBJ1-2,15,TRBV7-9,CASSQDHRGDYGYTF,TGCGCCAGCAGCCAAGATCACAGGGGAGACTATGGCTACACCTTC
NA,NA,TRBJ2-3,16,TRBV19,CASSYQGDISTDTQYF,TGTGCCAGTAGTTACCAAGGGGACATAAGCACAGATACGCAGTATTTT
few,NA,TRBJ2-3,14,TRBV20-1,CSARVRTSTDTQYF,TGCAGTGCTAGAGTTCGGACGAGCACAGATACGCAGTATTTT
few,NA,TRBJ1-5,15,TRBV19,CASTTDGNSNQPQHF,TGTGCCAGTACCACGGACGGGAATAGCAATCAGCCCCAGCATTTT
few,TRBD1,TRBJ1-1,17,TRBV7-8,CASSQNLYRTGGTEAFF,TGTGCCAGCAGCCAAAATCTATACCGGACAGGGGGGACTGAAGCTTTCTTT
few,NA,TRBJ2-5,14,TRBV11-2,CASSSGPSQETQYF,TGTGCCAGCAGCTCGGGACCGTCACAAGAGACCCAGTACTTC
NA,NA,TRBJ1-1,13,TRBV7-2,CASSLSGSWRAFF,TGTGCCAGCAGCTTAAGCGGCAGCTGGCGAGCTTTCTTT
NA,TRBD1,TRBJ1-5,16,TRBV19,CASSPQGRSGNQPQHF,TGTGCCAGTAGTCCACAGGGGAGGAGTGGCAATCAGCCCCAGCATTTT
NA,NA,TRBJ1-5,13,TRBV24-1,CATSDGVAQPQHF,TGTGCCACCAGTGATGGGGTGGCTCAGCCCCAGCATTTT
NA,TRBD1,TRBJ1-2,13,TRBV20-1,CSARAGTGYGYTF,TGCAGTGCTAGGGCGGGGACAGGCTATGGCTACACCTTC
once,NA,TRBJ2-5,13,TRBV27,CASSLSRAETQYF,TGTGCCAGCAGTTTAAGCCGTGCGGAGACCCAGTACTTC
NA,NA,TRBJ2-2,14,TRBV27,CASNIRPNTGELFF,TGTGCCAGCAACATTAGGCCAAACACCGGGGAGCTGTTTTTT
NA,TRBD1,TRBJ2-2,14,TRBV6-1,CASRQGTNTGELFF,TGTGCCAGCAGACAGGGGACGAACACCGGGGAGCTGTTTTTT
NA,TRBD1,TRBJ2-4,13,TRBV6-1,CASRSRDRNIQYF,TGTGCCAGCAGGTCCCGGGACAGAAACATTCAGTACTTC